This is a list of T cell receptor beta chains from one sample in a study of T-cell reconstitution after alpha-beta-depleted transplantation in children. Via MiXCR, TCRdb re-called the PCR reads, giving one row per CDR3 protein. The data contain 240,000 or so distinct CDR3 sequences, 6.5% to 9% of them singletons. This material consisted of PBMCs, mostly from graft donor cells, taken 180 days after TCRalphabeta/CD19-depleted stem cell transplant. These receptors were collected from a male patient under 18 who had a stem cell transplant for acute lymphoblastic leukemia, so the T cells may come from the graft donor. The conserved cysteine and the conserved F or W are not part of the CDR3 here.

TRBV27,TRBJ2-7,ASSPGGPFYEQY
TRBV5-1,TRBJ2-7,ASSLYGSGPPYEQY
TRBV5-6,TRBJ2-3,ASSPLGTVSDTQY
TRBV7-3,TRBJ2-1,ASSAGPSSYNEQF
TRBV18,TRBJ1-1,ASSPPAGLAEAF
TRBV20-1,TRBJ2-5,SAWALASKGETQY
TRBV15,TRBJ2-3,ATSLGLARSTDTQY
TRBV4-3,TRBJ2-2,ASSQTGGRTGELF
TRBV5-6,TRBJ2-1,ASSHDYVYNEQF
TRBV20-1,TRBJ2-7,SGVRGYEQY
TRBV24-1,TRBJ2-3,ATQGTDTQY
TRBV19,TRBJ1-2,ASSGPRAYGYT
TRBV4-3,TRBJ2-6,ASSQGVLEGWGANVLT
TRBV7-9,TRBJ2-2,ASSLTTGGPTGELF
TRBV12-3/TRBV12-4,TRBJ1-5,ASTNLDRNQPQH
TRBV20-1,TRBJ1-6,SARETGAIYNSPLH
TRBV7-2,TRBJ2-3,ASSLASGSDTQY
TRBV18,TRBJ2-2,ASSPRTDTGELF
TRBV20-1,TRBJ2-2,SASVYRGYTGELF
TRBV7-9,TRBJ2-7,ASSTSGAQY
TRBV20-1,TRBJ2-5,SARWGGKTQY
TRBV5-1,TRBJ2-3,ASSRDRAGTDTQY
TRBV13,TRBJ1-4,ASSAGPEVEKLF
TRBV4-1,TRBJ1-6,ASKGLRSHSPLH
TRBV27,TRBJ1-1,ASGRRTTYHTEAF
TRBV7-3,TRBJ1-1,ASSLTLNTEAF
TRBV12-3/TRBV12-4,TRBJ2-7,ASSLGGRTYEQY
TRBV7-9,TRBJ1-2,AGRTVVGGYT
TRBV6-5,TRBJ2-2,ASSLTSGRKTGELF
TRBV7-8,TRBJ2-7,ASSSATYEQY
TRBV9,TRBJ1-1,ASGSLNTEAF
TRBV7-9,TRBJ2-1,ASSLRPGGDTYNEQF
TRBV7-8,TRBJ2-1,ASSLGLDEQF
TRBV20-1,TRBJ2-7,SARDYMSSGAYEQY
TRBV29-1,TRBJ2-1,SVVPVGYYNEQF
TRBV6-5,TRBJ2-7,ASSLDPGQLSYEQY
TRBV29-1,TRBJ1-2,SVAITGFGYT
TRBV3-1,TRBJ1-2,ASSQVSGQGYGYT
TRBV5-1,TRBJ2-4,ASRQEVSKNIQY
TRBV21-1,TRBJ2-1,ASSKGTGTGEYNEQF
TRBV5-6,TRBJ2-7,ASSLDGPSSYEQY
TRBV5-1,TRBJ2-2,ASSLNQAQGELF
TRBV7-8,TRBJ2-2,ASSLEWVPNTGELF
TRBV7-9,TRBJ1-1,ASSLTDRQAASAF
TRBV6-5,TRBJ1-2,ASRREGADYGYT
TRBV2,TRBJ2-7,ASSPDTRQY
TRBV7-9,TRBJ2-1,ASSPTKGLAGDSEQF
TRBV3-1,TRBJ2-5,ASTKRGGGETQY
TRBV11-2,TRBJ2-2,ASSRIRDTGELF
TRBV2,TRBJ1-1,ATPKLGNTEAF
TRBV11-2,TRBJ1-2,ASSPTLYGYT
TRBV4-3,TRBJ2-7,ASSQDFLGEQY
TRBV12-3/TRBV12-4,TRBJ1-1,ASSLTDLNTEAF
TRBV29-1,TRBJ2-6,SVVDDSGANVLT
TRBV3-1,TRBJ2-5,ASSQEGLVTQY
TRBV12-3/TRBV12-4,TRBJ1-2,ASSSGRVYGYT
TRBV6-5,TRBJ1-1,ASSSPFRGEAF